The source of this T cell receptor (beta chain) is a study of CD8 T cells in ankylosing spondylitis. Overall study findings and caveats: For ankylosing spondylitis blood, a TCR beta motif of seven to nine highly homologous variants appeared characteristic.

This clonotype was detected many times. The target antigen is unknown. In making TCR beta libraries, quantitative 5'-RACE with molecular barcodes was used. One entry per CDR3 protein, called by TCRdb with MiXCR from the 5' RACE reads. The sample consists of about 130,000 distinct CDR3 sequences, 6% to 8.5% of them appearing once. This CDR3 region has 16 residues. J lost 7 bases, V lost 7 bases, and 14 bases had no gene match. Per germline, CDR1 SGHTA and CDR2 FQGNSA. Sequences were obtained from blood, either unsorted or a sorted T cell fraction (not recorded which). This TCR derives from a male donor with ankylosing spondylitis or in good health (not recorded which). The rearrangement uses TRBV7-2 and TRBJ2-1; 9 nucleotides align to TRBD1. The CDR3 sequence is CASNSDPDRGGNEQFF. CDR3 DNA: TGTGCCAGCAACTCAGACCCGGACAGGGGCGGGAATGAGCAGTTCTTC.